The 7 T cell receptor beta chains below were found in one sample sequenced in a study of T cell repertoires in cytomegalovirus infection. TCRdb used MiXCR to reprocess the reads, holding one entry per CDR3 protein. The profile shows some 180,000 distinct CDR3 sequences, roughly 9% of them singletons. The sequenced material came from PBMCs. These receptor sequences come from a human donor in good health (CMV status not recorded). Some clones in this sample may be carry-over from other donors' samples.

Ten or more counts support this clonotype. The J gene is TRBJ1-1, the V gene TRBV6-2 or TRBV6-3, with 9 bases lining up with TRBD1. CDR3 length: 16 residues. Germline CDR1 MNHEY, CDR2 SVGEGT. J gave up 5 bases and V 2 bases, and 9 bases lay outside the gene matches. The CDR3: CASSYEQGASRTEAFF. As DNA, the CDR3 is TGTGCCAGCAGTTACGAACAGGGGGCTAGTAGGACTGAAGCTTTCTTT.

This clonotype has just a few counts. The chain has TRBV11-2 and TRBJ1-5; 7 bases are shared with TRBD1. The CDR3 is 16 amino acids. Germline CDR1 and CDR2: SGHAT and FQNNGV. The J segment lost 1 base and the V segment lost 1 base, leaving 4 bases of the junction unmatched. CDR3 loop: CASSLGARGSNQPQHF. The CDR3 DNA reads as TGTGCCAGCAGCTTAGGAGCCAGGGGGAGCAATCAGCCCCAGCATTTT. Full variable domain (missing parts from reference TRBV11-2 and TRBJ1-5): EAGVAQSPRYKIIEKRQSVAFWCNPISGHATLYWYQQILGQGPKLLIQFQNNGVVDDSQLPKDRFSAERLKGVDSTLKIQPAKLEDSAVYLCASSLGARGSNQPQHFGDGTRLSIL.

The sample holds a few counts of this clonotype. The chain links TRBV27 to TRBJ2-7; D remains ambiguous. V dropped 6 bases and J dropped 0 bases, with 12 bases sitting between them. The CDR3 runs to 14 residues. Germline V gene data show CDR1 as MNHEY and CDR2 as SMNVEV (reference sequence). CDR3 protein: CASRTTQTSYEQYF. The CDR3 nucleotides are TGTGCCAGCAGAACAACACAAACCTCCTACGAGCAGTACTTC.

This clonotype was counted only a few times. The chain combines TRBV6-2 or TRBV6-3 with TRBJ1-4; the D gene is possibly TRBD1 (5 bases). V lost 5 bases and J 15 bases, leaving 16 bases between the germline ends. The CDR3 runs to 12 residues. Germline V gene data show CDR1 as MNHEY and CDR2 as SVGEGT. CDR3 region: CASSDGARMLFF. Written as DNA, the CDR3 is TGTGCCAGCAGTGATGGGGCCAGGATGTTGTTTTTT.

The chain combines TRBV7-9 with TRBJ1-5, with 9 bases lining up with TRBD1. V dropped 2 bases and J dropped 6; count of bases not matched to a gene: 2. The CDR3 extends over 14 amino acids. The germline V gene encodes CDR1 SEHNR and CDR2 FQNEAQ (reference sequence). The CDR3 DNA is TGTGCCAGCAGCTTAACAGGGGGCAGTCAGCCCCAGCATTTT. This translates into CASSLTGGSQPQHF.

This clonotype has just a few counts. The J gene is TRBJ1-4, the V gene TRBV28, with a possible D match to TRBD1 (6 bases). The CDR3 sequence is 15 residues long. Trimming pared 6 bases from V and 4 bases from J, leaving 15 bases between. Germline CDR1 reads MDHEN; CDR2 reads SYDVKM. CDR3 protein: CASSHGTLDNEKLFF. CDR3 DNA: TGTGCCAGCAGCCACGGGACACTCGATAATGAAAAACTGTTTTTT.

The rearrangement links TRBV29-1 to TRBJ2-7, with 7 bases lining up with TRBD1. Per the germline V gene, CDR1 is SQVTM and CDR2 is ANQGSEA. The CDR3 spans 14 residues. V lost 7 bases and J lost 0; bases outside the gene matches: 9. CDR3 amino acids: CSAQGQKTSYEQYF. The CDR3 nucleotides are TGCAGCGCCCAGGGACAGAAAACCTCCTACGAGCAGTACTTC.